The sequence of this T cell receptor (beta chain) was determined in a study of shared clonotypes between healthy human individuals. CDR1 LGHNA and CDR2 YSLEER come from the germline V gene. This CDR3 has 16 residues. Unmatched junction bases numbered 9, after V lost 3 bases and J lost 4 bases. The assay ran at deep level. The method was immunoSEQ multiplex PCR; TCRdb's version includes in-frame clones alone and lacks a portion of them. The table has over a million clones, 98% seen once; the top ten hold about 0.45%. The sequence derives from a young man in good health. Sequencing used naive CD4+ T cells sorted from blood. Subset noted: CD45RA+ positively selected. The gene calls are TRBV4-3 and TRBJ2-5; 9 bases are shared with TRBD1. Here the CDR3 reads CASSQGGTGRRETQYF. The CDR3 nucleotides are TGCGCCAGCAGCCAGGGGGGGACAGGGAGGCGAGAGACCCAGTACTTC.